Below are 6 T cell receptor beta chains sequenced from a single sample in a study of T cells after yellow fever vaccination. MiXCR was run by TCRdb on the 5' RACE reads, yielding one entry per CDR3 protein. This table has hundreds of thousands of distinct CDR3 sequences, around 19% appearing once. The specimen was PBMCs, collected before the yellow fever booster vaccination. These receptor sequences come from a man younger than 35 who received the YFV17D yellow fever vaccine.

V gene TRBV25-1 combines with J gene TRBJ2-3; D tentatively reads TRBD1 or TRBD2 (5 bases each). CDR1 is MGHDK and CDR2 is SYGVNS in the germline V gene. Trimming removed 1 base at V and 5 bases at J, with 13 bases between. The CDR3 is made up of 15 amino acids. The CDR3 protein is CASSEWVGDQDTQYF. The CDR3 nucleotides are TGTGCCAGCAGTGAATGGGTAGGGGACCAAGATACGCAGTATTTT.

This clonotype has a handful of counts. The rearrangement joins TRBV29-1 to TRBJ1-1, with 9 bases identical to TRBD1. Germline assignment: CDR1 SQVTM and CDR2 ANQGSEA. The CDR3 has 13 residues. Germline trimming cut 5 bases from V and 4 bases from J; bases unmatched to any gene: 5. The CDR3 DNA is TGCAGCGTTCCACAGGGGGCCGGCACTGAAGCTTTCTTT. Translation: CSVPQGAGTEAFF.

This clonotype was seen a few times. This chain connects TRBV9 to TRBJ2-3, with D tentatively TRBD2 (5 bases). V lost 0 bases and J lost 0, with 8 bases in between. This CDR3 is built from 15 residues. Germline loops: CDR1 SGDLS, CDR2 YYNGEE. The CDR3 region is CASSVEGGSTDTQYF. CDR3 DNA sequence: TGTGCCAGCAGCGTAGAGGGCGGGAGCACAGATACGCAGTATTTT. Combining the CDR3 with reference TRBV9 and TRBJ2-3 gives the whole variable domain DSGVTQTPKHLITATGQRVTLRCSPRSGDLSVYWYQQSLDQGLQFLIQYYNGEERAKGNILERFSAQQFPDLHSELNLSSLELGDSALYFCASSVEGGSTDTQYFGPGTRLTVL.

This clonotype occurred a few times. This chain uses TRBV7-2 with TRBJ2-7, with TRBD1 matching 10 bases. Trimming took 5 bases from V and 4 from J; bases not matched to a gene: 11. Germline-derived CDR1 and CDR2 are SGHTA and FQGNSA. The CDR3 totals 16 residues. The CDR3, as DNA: TGTGCCAGCAGCCCACCCTGGGGGACAGGGGTTTACGAGCAGTACTTC. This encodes CASSPPWGTGVYEQYF.

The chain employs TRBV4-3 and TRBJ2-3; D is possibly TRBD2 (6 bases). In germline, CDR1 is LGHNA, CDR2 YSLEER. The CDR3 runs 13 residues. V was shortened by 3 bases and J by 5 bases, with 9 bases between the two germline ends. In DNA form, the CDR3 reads TGCGCCAGCAGCCAGGGACTTGGAGATACGCAGTATTTT. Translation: CASSQGLGDTQYF.

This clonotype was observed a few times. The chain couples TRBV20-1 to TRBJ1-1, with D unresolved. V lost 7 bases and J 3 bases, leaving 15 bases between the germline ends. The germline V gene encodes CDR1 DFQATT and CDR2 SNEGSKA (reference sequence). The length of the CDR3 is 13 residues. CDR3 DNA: TGCAGTGTAGGAGGGTCCGTGGACACTGAAGCTTTCTTT. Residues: CSVGGSVDTEAFF.